A selection of T cell receptor beta chains follows, all from one sample in a study of shared clonotypes between healthy human individuals. Profiling relied on immunoSEQ multiplex PCR, and the TCRdb table lists in-frame clones only, not all of them. Of about 2.1 million clones in the sample, about 93% were seen once. The sequencing sample was made of naive CD8+ T cells from PBMCs. The source of these receptors is a man between 18 and 35 years old in good health. Some clones in this sample may be carry-over from other donors' samples. The CDR3 runs from the conserved cysteine through the conserved F or W. Fields, in order: CDR3 DNA, CDR3 protein, clone size, J gene, CDR3 length, V gene, D gene. A D gene is named only where the DNA matches it firmly. The size field is filled for only some rows; it gives once, few, many or a size class.

CDR3 DNA: TGCGCCAGCAGCCCAGGAACGGGCTCCTACGAGCAGTACTTC
CDR3 protein: CASSPGTGSYEQYF
clone size: .
J gene: TRBJ2-7
CDR3 length: 14
V gene: TRBV4-3
D gene: .

CDR3 DNA: TGCGCCAGCAGCCAAGAGGGGTGGGCTAGCGGGAGTTACAATGAGCAGTTCTTC
CDR3 protein: CASSQEGWASGSYNEQFF
clone size: once
J gene: TRBJ2-1
CDR3 length: 18
V gene: TRBV4-3
D gene: TRBD2

CDR3 DNA: TGTGCCACCACACAAGACCGGAACACTGAAGCTTTCTTT
CDR3 protein: CATTQDRNTEAFF
clone size: .
J gene: TRBJ1-1
CDR3 length: 13
V gene: TRBV15
D gene: .

CDR3 DNA: TGTGCCAGCAGTTACTCGCGCGAAACCAGCAATCAGCCCCAGCATTTT
CDR3 protein: CASSYSRETSNQPQHF
clone size: .
J gene: TRBJ1-5
CDR3 length: 16
V gene: TRBV6-6
D gene: .

CDR3 DNA: TGTGCCAGCAGTAACTGGGGGACTAGCGGGAGAAACCATGAGCAGTTCTTC
CDR3 protein: CASSNWGTSGRNHEQFF
clone size: .
J gene: TRBJ2-1
CDR3 length: 17
V gene: TRBV25-1
D gene: TRBD2

CDR3 DNA: TGTGCCAGCAGCTCACCGGGACTTGGGTACGAGCAGTACTTC
CDR3 protein: CASSSPGLGYEQYF
clone size: .
J gene: TRBJ2-7
CDR3 length: 14
V gene: TRBV11-2
D gene: .

CDR3 DNA: TGTGCCAGCAGTCCACCGGGACTAGCGGGAGGGCCCGAAGAGACCCAGTACTTC
CDR3 protein: CASSPPGLAGGPEETQYF
clone size: .
J gene: TRBJ2-5
CDR3 length: 18
V gene: TRBV7-9
D gene: TRBD2

CDR3 DNA: TGTGCCAGCAGTTTATCCAGGAGTGGGGCCAACGTCCTGACTTTC
CDR3 protein: CASSLSRSGANVLTF
clone size: .
J gene: TRBJ2-6
CDR3 length: 15
V gene: TRBV27
D gene: .

CDR3 DNA: TGTGCCAGCAGCGTAACGGACAGCCCAGACCCAGATACGCAGTATTTT
CDR3 protein: CASSVTDSPDPDTQYF
clone size: .
J gene: TRBJ2-3
CDR3 length: 16
V gene: TRBV7-9
D gene: .

CDR3 DNA: TGTGCCAGCAGTGCTATCACTAGTATCTACGAGCAGTACTTC
CDR3 protein: CASSAITSIYEQYF
clone size: .
J gene: TRBJ2-7
CDR3 length: 14
V gene: TRBV6-5
D gene: .

CDR3 DNA: TGTGCCAGCAGCTTTCCCCGACGGACTAGCGGGAGGGCGGATGAGCAGTTCTTC
CDR3 protein: CASSFPRRTSGRADEQFF
clone size: .
J gene: TRBJ2-1
CDR3 length: 18
V gene: TRBV7-9
D gene: TRBD2

CDR3 DNA: TGTGCCAGCAGTCCCCAATTTACGAGACAGGGTGCCTACGGCTACACCTTC
CDR3 protein: CASSPQFTRQGAYGYTF
clone size: .
J gene: TRBJ1-2
CDR3 length: 17
V gene: TRBV28
D gene: TRBD1

CDR3 DNA: TGTGCCAGCAGCCATCGGCCGGGGGACCACTATGGCTACACCTTC
CDR3 protein: CASSHRPGDHYGYTF
clone size: few
J gene: TRBJ1-2
CDR3 length: 15
V gene: TRBV14
D gene: .

CDR3 DNA: TGTGCCAGCAGTGACACTCAAGGGACCCAGTACTTC
CDR3 protein: CASSDTQGTQYF
clone size: .
J gene: TRBJ2-5
CDR3 length: 12
V gene: TRBV27
D gene: .

CDR3 DNA: TGTGCCAGCAGAGGGGGACAGGGGGCGCGATATGAAAAACTGTTTTTT
CDR3 protein: CASRGGQGARYEKLFF
clone size: .
J gene: TRBJ1-4
CDR3 length: 16
V gene: TRBV21-1
D gene: .

CDR3 DNA: TGCGCCAGCAGCTTGGAGTCCAGCTATGGCTACACCTTC
CDR3 protein: CASSLESSYGYTF
clone size: .
J gene: TRBJ1-2
CDR3 length: 13
V gene: TRBV5-1
D gene: .

CDR3 DNA: TGTGCCAGCAGCCGGACAGGGGGCAGCAATCAGCCCCAGCATTTT
CDR3 protein: CASSRTGGSNQPQHF
clone size: .
J gene: TRBJ1-5
CDR3 length: 15
V gene: TRBV9
D gene: TRBD1

CDR3 DNA: TGTGCCAGCAGCTCGGGCCCTCCCTATGGCTACACCTTC
CDR3 protein: CASSSGPPYGYTF
clone size: .
J gene: TRBJ1-2
CDR3 length: 13
V gene: TRBV5-5
D gene: .

CDR3 DNA: TGCGCCAGCAGCCAAGAAATGTTAGAGACACCTACCCCAGGGACCCAGTACTTC
CDR3 protein: CASSQEMLETPTPGTQYF
clone size: .
J gene: TRBJ2-5
CDR3 length: 18
V gene: TRBV4-1
D gene: .

CDR3 DNA: TGTGCCATCAGTGCGGCGACTCCGACTTCCTACGAGCAGTACTTC
CDR3 protein: CAISAATPTSYEQYF
clone size: .
J gene: TRBJ2-7
CDR3 length: 15
V gene: TRBV10-3
D gene: .

CDR3 DNA: TGTGCCAGCAGTTTATCGGAGGGAACTCTGACTTTCGAGCAGTACTTC
CDR3 protein: CASSLSEGTLTFEQYF
clone size: once
J gene: TRBJ2-7
CDR3 length: 16
V gene: TRBV27
D gene: .

CDR3 DNA: TGTGCCAGCAGCTTACCGGGCGGAGGGCAGATGAACACTGAAGCTTTCTTT
CDR3 protein: CASSLPGGGQMNTEAFF
clone size: .
J gene: TRBJ1-1
CDR3 length: 17
V gene: TRBV7-8
D gene: .

CDR3 DNA: TGTGCCAGTAGTGACGGCGGCAACTCCTACGAGCAGTACTTC
CDR3 protein: CASSDGGNSYEQYF
clone size: .
J gene: TRBJ2-7
CDR3 length: 14
V gene: TRBV19
D gene: .

CDR3 DNA: TGTGCCAGCAGCGCGGGTGACTCTGGAAACACCATATATTTT
CDR3 protein: CASSAGDSGNTIYF
clone size: once
J gene: TRBJ1-3
CDR3 length: 14
V gene: TRBV9
D gene: .

CDR3 DNA: TGTGCCAGCAGCTTTGGAACAGGGAGGGGAACTGAAGCTTTCTTT
CDR3 protein: CASSFGTGRGTEAFF
clone size: .
J gene: TRBJ1-1
CDR3 length: 15
V gene: TRBV5-6
D gene: .

CDR3 DNA: TGTGCCTGGAGTGTACTTGGGACAGATACGCAGTATTTT
CDR3 protein: CAWSVLGTDTQYF
clone size: .
J gene: TRBJ2-3
CDR3 length: 13
V gene: TRBV30
D gene: .

CDR3 DNA: TGTGCCAGCAGCCCGTCTCGGATGGGCACTGAAGCTTTCTTT
CDR3 protein: CASSPSRMGTEAFF
clone size: .
J gene: TRBJ1-1
CDR3 length: 14
V gene: TRBV7-2
D gene: .

CDR3 DNA: TGTGCCAGCAGTTTATCGGGCAACGGGGGGGACATTCAGTACTTC
CDR3 protein: CASSLSGNGGDIQYF
clone size: .
J gene: TRBJ2-4
CDR3 length: 15
V gene: TRBV27
D gene: TRBD2

CDR3 DNA: TGTGCCAGTAGTATTTCCGGGAGGGTTTACGAGCAGTACTTC
CDR3 protein: CASSISGRVYEQYF
clone size: .
J gene: TRBJ2-7
CDR3 length: 14
V gene: TRBV19
D gene: TRBD2

CDR3 DNA: TGTGCCAGCAGTTTACGGGGGGCAGGGGCGGGCACTGAAGCTTTCTTT
CDR3 protein: CASSLRGAGAGTEAFF
clone size: .
J gene: TRBJ1-1
CDR3 length: 16
V gene: TRBV27
D gene: .

CDR3 DNA: TGTGCCAGCAGCCAAGGCCCAGCGGGAGGGGGGTATGAGCAGTTCTTC
CDR3 protein: CASSQGPAGGGYEQFF
clone size: .
J gene: TRBJ2-1
CDR3 length: 16
V gene: TRBV4-2
D gene: TRBD2